The 29 T cell receptor beta chains presented below share a single source sample, sequenced in a study of cytomegalovirus exposure and HLA in healthy donors. Amplification used 60 Vbeta primers and 13 Jbeta primers. Generated by immunoSEQ multiplex PCR, the TCRdb table keeps only in-frame clones and is missing some. The ten top clones account for approximately 1.8%, within a sample of over 100,000 clones. Sequencing was carried out using PBMCs. Every receptor here comes from a man aged 18 to 29 in good health and CMV-seronegative.

This chain connects TRBV11-3 to TRBJ2-1, with D tentatively TRBD2 (6 bases). The CDR3 extends over 16 amino acids. The germline V gene has CDR1 SGHNT and CDR2 YENEEA. V shed 5 bases and J shed 6 bases, with 20 bases lying between them. Here the CDR3 DNA reads TGTGCCAGCAGCCGCTCACGACTAGACGGTCTCAATGAGCAGTTCTTC. Translation gives CASSRSRLDGLNEQFF.

The V call is TRBV29-1, the J call TRBJ2-5, with TRBD1 matching over 7 bases. The CDR3 is 13 amino acids. In germline, CDR1 is SQVTM, CDR2 ANQGSEA. The V and J ends lost 4 bases and 4 bases, in that order; junction bases with no gene match: 6. CDR3 sequence (DNA): TGCAGCGTTGGTCCTTACAGGGGAGAGACCCAGTACTTC. The encoded protein is CSVGPYRGETQYF.

The rearrangement joins TRBV5-1 to TRBJ2-5, with 12 nucleotides matching TRBD2. The junction had 8 bases not matched to a gene; V was cut back by 4 bases and J by 4 bases. The CDR3 loop spans 16 amino acids. Germline-derived CDR1 and CDR2 are SGHRS and YFSETQ. CDR3 DNA sequence: TGCGCCAGCAGCCTAGTGACTAGCGGGGGCGGAGAGACCCAGTACTTC. It translates to CASSLVTSGGGETQYF.

This chain uses TRBV20-1 with TRBJ2-5; no clear D. Trimming left V 7 bases short and J 5 bases short, with 11 bases between. CDR3 length: 11 amino acids. Looked up from germline, CDR1 is DFQATT and CDR2 is SNEGSKA (reference sequence). Written as DNA, the CDR3 is TGCAGTGGGATGGTGGAGGAGACCCAGTACTTC. It encodes CSGMVEETQYF.

The chain uses TRBV7-2 and TRBJ2-7; maybe TRBD1 (6 bases). Germline CDR1 and CDR2: SGHTA and FQGNSA. With 5 bases removed from V and 5 bases from J, the gap between germline ends came to 10 bases. The CDR3 is made up of 12 amino acids. The CDR3 sequence: CASSATGNEQYF. CDR3 DNA sequence: TGTGCCAGCAGCGCGACAGGAAACGAGCAGTACTTC.

The chain combines TRBV21-1 with TRBJ2-1; the table's TRBD2 call for D was not verified on the DNA. TRBV21-1 is recorded as a pseudogene. This CDR3 spans 17 amino acids. The CDR3 protein is CASSTNGGGPPNNEQFF. Written as DNA, the CDR3 is TGTGCCAGCAGCACGAATGGGGGAGGGCCGCCGAACAATGAGCAGTTCTTC.

CDR3 residues: CASSRQGRVSDTQYF. The CDR3 region has the DNA TGTGCCAGCAGCCGCCAGGGGCGCGTGTCAGATACGCAGTATTTT. The chain combines TRBV14 with TRBJ2-3, with TRBD1 as a possible D gene (6 bases). The V gene's germline CDR1 is SGHDN and CDR2 FVKESK. Trimming removed 4 bases from V and 4 bases from J, with 15 bases in between. The CDR3 extends over 15 amino acids.

This sequence joins TRBV19 and TRBJ2-2; TRBD2 is a possible D gene (5 bases). Trimming cost V 4 bases and J 2 bases, with 8 bases left between them. CDR1 and CDR2 from the germline V gene are LNHDA and SQIVND (reference sequence). The CDR3 has 14 amino acids. The CDR3 DNA is TGTGCCAGTAGTAGGGCGGGCAACACCGGGGAGCTGTTTTTT. This gives the protein CASSRAGNTGELFF.

The chain couples TRBV19 to TRBJ1-5; maybe TRBD1 (5 bases). Germline V CDR1 and CDR2: LNHDA, SQIVND (reference sequence). The CDR3 is made up of 16 amino acids. The V end lost 0 bases, the J end lost 1 base, and 10 bases lay between the germline ends. As DNA, the CDR3 is TGTGCCAGTAGTATAGATTCGACAGTCAGCAATCAGCCCCAGCATTTT. Protein product: CASSIDSTVSNQPQHF.

The V and J genes are TRBV7-2 and TRBJ2-7; the match to TRBD1 covers 9 bases. This CDR3 spans 14 amino acids. With 4 bases clipped from V and 5 bases from J, the junction kept 6 bases outside the gene matches. Per germline, CDR1 SGHTA and CDR2 FQGNSA. CDR3 residues: CASSYRDRDHEQYF. The CDR3 coding sequence is TGTGCCAGCAGCTACCGGGACAGGGACCACGAGCAGTACTTC.

CDR3 loop: CSVEDPGLSTDTQYF. The CDR3 coding sequence is TGCAGCGTTGAAGATCCCGGGTTGAGCACAGATACGCAGTATTTT. The chain employs TRBV29-1 and TRBJ2-3; D is uncertain. Germline CDR1 SQVTM, CDR2 ANQGSEA. Trimming removed 0 bases from V and 0 bases from J, with 10 bases in between. The CDR3 contains 15 residues.

The CDR3 reads CASSSITRTNTGELFF. The CDR3 DNA follows: TGTGCCAGCAGCTCGATCACCCGGACAAACACCGGGGAGCTGTTTTTT. The chain has TRBV7-9 and TRBJ2-2; maybe TRBD1 (5 bases). The germline gives CDR1 SEHNR, CDR2 FQNEAQ (reference sequence). The CDR3 is 16 amino acids. Trimming shortened V by 4 bases and J by 2 bases, and 14 bases separated the two germline ends.

This chain uses TRBV11-2 with TRBJ2-7, with 7 bases lining up with TRBD1. V was clipped by 6 bases and J by 1 base; unmatched bases: 9. The CDR3 sequence is 15 residues long. Germline V gene lookup returns CDR1 SGHAT and CDR2 FQNNGV. DNA of the CDR3: TGTGCCAGCAGAAAACCGGGACAGCAGTCCTACGAGCAGTACTTC. Encoded protein: CASRKPGQQSYEQYF.

The rearrangement uses TRBV7-2 and TRBJ2-7; no firm D call. Germline V gene sequence: CDR1 SGHTA, CDR2 FQGNSA. V was clipped by 1 base and J by 7 bases, with 14 bases between them. The CDR3 has 14 residues. CDR3 protein: CASSLDPNPREQYF. DNA for the CDR3: TGTGCCAGCAGCTTAGACCCGAACCCGCGTGAGCAGTACTTC.

V and J are TRBV9 and TRBJ2-3; D ambiguous. The CDR3 extends over 16 amino acids. Deletions cut 0 bases from V and 4 bases from J, with 15 bases between. From germline, CDR1 is SGDLS and CDR2 YYNGEE. DNA for the CDR3: TGTGCCAGCAGCGTAGATGGCCCCCCCGCGGCAGATACGCAGTATTTT. This encodes CASSVDGPPAADTQYF.

The chain combines TRBV6-5 with TRBJ2-2; D is ambiguous. V was trimmed by 0 bases and J by 0 bases, leaving 5 bases between them. This CDR3 is 15 amino acids long. The germline V gene has CDR1 MNHEY and CDR2 SVGAGI. The CDR3 DNA reads as TGTGCCAGCAGTTACTCGACACCGAACACCGGGGAGCTGTTTTTT. Translating gives CASSYSTPNTGELFF.

The rearrangement uses TRBV5-4 and TRBJ2-7; TRBD1 agrees at 11 bases. The ends lost 3 bases at V and 3 bases at J; junction bases unmatched: 5. CDR1 and CDR2 (germline): SGHNT, YYREEE (reference sequence). The CDR3 spans 15 residues. Here the CDR3 reads CASSSGTGGFYEQYF. CDR3 DNA: TGTGCCAGCAGCTCTGGGACAGGGGGATTCTACGAGCAGTACTTC.

The genes are TRBV18 and TRBJ1-2; 8 bases agree with TRBD1. V lost 3 bases, J lost 3 bases, and 12 bases stayed unmatched. Germline-derived CDR1 and CDR2 are KGHSH and LQKENI. The CDR3 totals 17 residues. CDR3: CASSPKDRAWGDYGYTF. The CDR3, as DNA: TGTGCCAGCTCACCGAAGGACAGGGCGTGGGGCGACTATGGCTACACCTTC.

The chain employs TRBV4-3 and TRBJ2-1; D gene ambiguous. CDR1 is LGHNA, CDR2 YSLEER, per germline. Trimming took off 0 bases at V and 7 bases at J, with 7 bases between the two ends. The CDR3 is 13 amino acids. The CDR3 nucleotides are TGCGCCAGCAGCCAAGACCTCCTTAATGAGCAGTTCTTC. Translating it yields CASSQDLLNEQFF.

The chain has TRBV6-4 and TRBJ1-5; a weak D match, TRBD1 (6 bases). Germline CDR1 MRHNA, CDR2 SNTAGT. This CDR3 contains 15 residues. Trimming removed 8 bases from V and 6 bases from J, with 20 bases in between. The CDR3 coding sequence is TGTGCCAGCGCTATGGCAGGGGAGATTGGTCAGCCCCAGCATTTT. This translates into CASAMAGEIGQPQHF.

The rearrangement joins TRBV7-2 to TRBJ2-3, with D perhaps TRBD1 (6 bases). Germline CDR1 is SGHTA and CDR2 is FQGNSA. V was clipped by 0 bases and J by 3 bases, with 13 bases between them. This CDR3 spans 16 amino acids. CDR3: CASSLAPGAFTDTQYF. The CDR3 bases are TGTGCCAGCAGCTTAGCGCCAGGGGCCTTTACAGATACGCAGTATTTT.

The chain links TRBV19 to TRBJ2-2, with TRBD1 identical over 9 bases. This CDR3 region has 17 residues. Trimming removed 7 bases from V and 4 bases from J; junction bases left unmatched: 13. In germline, CDR1 is LNHDA, CDR2 SQIVND (reference sequence). CDR3 amino acids: CASNPGQGREGTGELFF. In nucleotides, the CDR3 is TGTGCCAGTAACCCGGGACAGGGACGCGAGGGCACCGGGGAGCTGTTTTTT.

Written as DNA, the CDR3 is TGTGCCAGCAGCCGAGCCCCCCGGGACTACGCCGACGAGCAGTACTTC. Its translation is CASSRAPRDYADEQYF. The chain recombines TRBV28 with TRBJ2-7, with TRBD2 identical over 7 bases. CDR1 is MDHEN, CDR2 SYDVKM, per germline. CDR3 length: 16 amino acids. J gave up 5 bases and V 6 bases, and 16 bases lay outside the gene matches. Together with reference TRBV28 and TRBJ2-7, the CDR3 gives the full variable domain: DVKVTQSSRYLVKRTGEKVFLECVQDMDHENMFWYRQDPGLGLRLIYFSYDVKMKEKGDIPEGYSVSREKKERFSLILESASTNQTSMYLCASSRAPRDYADEQYFGPGTRLTVT.

The rearrangement joins TRBV7-9 to TRBJ2-3, with TRBD2 matching over 8 bases. CDR1 is SEHNR and CDR2 is FQNEAQ in the germline V gene (reference sequence). The ends lost 11 bases at V and 6 bases at J; junction bases unmatched: 10. The CDR3 length is 13 residues. The DNA of the CDR3 is TGTGCCGGTCTGGGACTAGTGACGGATACGCAGTATTTT. Protein sequence: CAGLGLVTDTQYF.

The CDR3: CASRTGQGHEQYF. The DNA of the CDR3 is TGTGCCAGCAGGACAGGACAGGGCCACGAGCAGTACTTC. V and J are TRBV11-2 and TRBJ2-7, with 8 bases aligning to TRBD1. Germline-derived CDR1 and CDR2 are SGHAT and FQNNGV. V gave up 6 bases and J gave up 5 bases; unmatched junction bases: 6. CDR3 length equals 13 residues.

The genes are TRBV9 and TRBJ2-5; 13 bases align to TRBD2. The germline gives CDR1 SGDLS, CDR2 YYNGEE. CDR3 length: 19 amino acids. The V gene end was trimmed by 4 bases and the J gene end by 4 bases; junction bases not matched to a gene: 16. The DNA of the CDR3 is TGTGCCAGCAGCCGTGGGGTCAACCCGGGACTAGCGGGGAGAGAGACCCAGTACTTC. This gives the protein CASSRGVNPGLAGRETQYF.

The chain links TRBV7-8 to TRBJ1-1; D might be TRBD1 (5 bases). Between the trimmed V and J ends, which lost 5 bases and 0 bases, there was a span of 16 bases. The CDR3 extends over 16 amino acids. The V gene's germline CDR1 is SGHVS and CDR2 FQNEAQ. The CDR3 DNA sequence: TGTGCCAGCAGCCCCCGTGGGGCGGGAATGAACACTGAAGCTTTCTTT. Translated: CASSPRGAGMNTEAFF.

The chain is built from TRBV30 and TRBJ1-2; perhaps TRBD1 as D (6 bases). The germline gives CDR1 GTSNPN, CDR2 SVGIG (reference sequence). Deletions cut 2 bases from V and 3 bases from J, with 16 bases between. CDR3 length: 15 amino acids. CDR3 coding DNA: TGTGCCTGGAGTTATAGGACAGTTGACGACTATGGCTACACCTTC. Its protein product is CAWSYRTVDDYGYTF.

The gene calls are TRBV6-6 and TRBJ2-7, with a possible D match to TRBD1 (6 bases). The germline V gene encodes CDR1 MNHNY and CDR2 SVGAGI (reference sequence). CDR3 length: 12 amino acids. V lost 10 bases and J lost 5, with 15 bases in between. The CDR3 reads CATLDSNNEQYF. The DNA for the CDR3 is TGTGCCACCTTGGACAGTAACAACGAGCAGTACTTC.